One sample yielded the 15 T cell receptor beta chains listed below, sequenced in a study of T cell responses to AZD1222 COVID-19 vaccine. Profiled with immunoSEQ multiplex PCR; TCRdb holds only in-frame clones, not every one. The repertoire has fewer than 150,000 clones, 93% of them found once; the top ten carry around 3.1%. The sample here was peripheral blood, taken on day 0 of AZD1222 vaccination. Source of these receptors: an adult in good health.

The table lists this clone with a count of one. The chain recombines TRBV2 with TRBJ2-7; the match to TRBD1 covers 10 bases. The V gene's germline CDR1 is SNHLY and CDR2 FYNNEI. CDR3 length: 14 amino acids. Trimming removed 6 bases from V and 2 bases from J; junction bases left unmatched: 4. Here the CDR3 reads CASRPGQGAYEQYF. Written as DNA, the CDR3 is TGTGCCAGCAGGCCCGGACAGGGGGCCTACGAGCAGTACTTC.

V gene TRBV7-2 combines with J gene TRBJ1-2; 8 nucleotides agree with TRBD1. From germline, CDR1 is SGHTA and CDR2 FQGNSA. This CDR3 is built from 14 residues. The V and J ends lost 7 bases and 7 bases, in that order; junction bases with no gene match: 11. This CDR3 reads CASTPGGGHSGYTF. CDR3 bases: TGTGCCAGCACCCCAGGGGGCGGCCACTCTGGCTACACCTTC. Supplemented by reference TRBV7-2 and TRBJ1-2, the full variable domain reads GAGVSQSPSNKVTEKGKDVELRCDPISGHTALYWYRQSLGQGLEFLIYFQGNSAPDKSGLPSDRFSAERTGGSVSTLTIQRTQQEDSAVYLCASTPGGGHSGYTFGSGTRLTVV.

The genes are TRBV19 and TRBJ1-2; D is unresolved. Germline loops: CDR1 LNHDA, CDR2 SQIVND (reference sequence). The CDR3 is 14 residues long. Trimming stripped 0 bases from V and 1 base from J, with 6 bases between. CDR3 nucleotide sequence: TGTGCCAGTAGTATAGATCGACGTAACTATGGCTACACCTTC. As protein: CASSIDRRNYGYTF. Full variable domain (outside the CDR3, taken from reference TRBV19 and TRBJ1-2): DGGITQSPKYLFRKEGQNVTLSCEQNLNHDAMYWYRQDPGQGLRLIYYSQIVNDFQKGDIAEGYSVSREKKESFPLTVTSAQKNPTAFYLCASSIDRRNYGYTFGSGTRLTVV.

Only one count was recorded for this clone. The rearrangement links TRBV28 to TRBJ1-1; weak D call: TRBD1 (5 bases). V was trimmed by 8 bases and J by 2 bases, leaving 15 bases between them. Germline CDR1 and CDR2: MDHEN and SYDVKM. The CDR3 has 14 amino acids. DNA for the CDR3: TGTGCCAGCGCCTCCAGGGACCCTAACACTGAAGCTTTCTTT. It codes for CASASRDPNTEAFF. Combining the CDR3 with reference TRBV28 and TRBJ1-1 gives the whole variable domain DVKVTQSSRYLVKRTGEKVFLECVQDMDHENMFWYRQDPGLGLRLIYFSYDVKMKEKGDIPEGYSVSREKKERFSLILESASTNQTSMYLCASASRDPNTEAFFGQGTRLTVV.

The V and J genes are TRBV23-1 and TRBJ2-2; 10 positions agree with TRBD1. TRBV23-1 carries the ORF label, with uncertain function. V shed 3 bases and J 5 bases; nucleotides not matched to a gene: 12. This CDR3 is 18 amino acids long. CDR3: CASSQDRGYEGKTGELFF. CDR3 nucleotide sequence: TGCGCCAGCAGTCAGGACAGGGGGTATGAAGGAAAAACCGGGGAGCTGTTTTTT.

The chain links TRBV28 to TRBJ2-7; D ambiguous. V was clipped by 3 bases and J by 1 base, with 10 bases between them. The CDR3 has 14 amino acids. The germline CDR1 and CDR2 sequences are MDHEN and SYDVKM. CDR3 sequence (DNA): TGTGCCAGCAGTTTCTTGGGCAGTTCCTACGAGCAGTACTTC. Encoded protein: CASSFLGSSYEQYF.

The J gene is TRBJ1-2, the V gene TRBV6-2 or TRBV6-3; D gene unclear. Germline CDR1 is MNHEY and CDR2 is SVGEGT. V lost 0 bases, J lost 8 bases, and 19 bases lay in between. The CDR3 sequence is 16 residues long. CDR3 loop: CASSYSDQSWEGGYTF. The CDR3 DNA sequence: TGTGCCAGCAGTTACTCAGATCAGTCGTGGGAAGGCGGCTACACCTTC.

V is TRBV5-6 and J is TRBJ1-1, with 9 positions matching TRBD1. Germline V gives CDR1 SGHDT, CDR2 YYEEEE. The CDR3 runs to 13 residues. The junction had 5 bases not matched to a gene; V was cut back by 0 bases and J by 11 bases. DNA of the CDR3: TGTGCCAGCAGCTTGGTGACAGGGGGGCGGGCTTTCTTT. Its protein product is CASSLVTGGRAFF.

The gene calls are TRBV5-4 and TRBJ1-1; TRBD1 matches at 7 bases. Germline V gives CDR1 SGHNT, CDR2 YYREEE (reference sequence). CDR3 length equals 16 residues. The V gene end was trimmed by 4 bases and the J gene end by 0 bases; junction bases not matched to a gene: 9. CDR3 residues: CASSQGPDRLNTEAFF. CDR3 in DNA: TGTGCCAGCAGCCAAGGTCCGGACAGGTTGAACACTGAAGCTTTCTTT.

This clone was counted only a few times. The chain has TRBV6-5 and TRBJ2-1, with a tentative D call TRBD1 (7 bases). CDR3 length: 12 residues. Germline V gene data show CDR1 as MNHEY and CDR2 as SVGAGI. The ends were cut back, 6 bases at V and 8 bases at J, with 11 bases in the middle. CDR3 sequence (DNA): TGTGCCAGCAGCCTCAGGGGGGATGAGCAGTTCTTC. Translation gives CASSLRGDEQFF.

The chain employs TRBV5-1 and TRBJ2-7; TRBD1 agrees at 8 bases. V was clipped by 4 bases and J by 7 bases; unmatched bases: 10. There are 14 residues in the CDR3. Looked up from germline, CDR1 is SGHRS and CDR2 is YFSETQ. The CDR3 here is CASSRIDRGGEQYF. CDR3 coding DNA: TGCGCCAGCAGCCGGATAGACAGGGGTGGAGAGCAGTACTTC.

The J gene is TRBJ2-3, the V gene TRBV11-3, with D unclear. Trimming pared 5 bases from V and 1 base from J, leaving 7 bases between. The CDR3 length is 13 residues. Germline values: CDR1 SGHNT, CDR2 YENEEA. The CDR3 spells CASSGTRTDTQYF. CDR3 bases: TGTGCCAGCAGCGGTACCCGCACAGATACGCAGTATTTT.

The chain combines TRBV30 with TRBJ1-2; 10 nucleotides align to TRBD1. V was pared by 3 bases and J by 7 bases, with 5 bases of the junction left unmatched. Germline lookup yields CDR1 GTSNPN and CDR2 SVGIG (reference sequence). CDR3 length equals 13 residues. CDR3 sequence reads: CAWRSTGGSGYTF. The DNA of the CDR3 is TGTGCCTGGAGATCGACAGGGGGCTCTGGCTACACCTTC.

The CDR3 bases are TGCGCCAGCAGCCAAGATACAGGGGGGTACGAGCAGTACTTC. Encoded protein: CASSQDTGGYEQYF. The rearrangement joins TRBV4-1 to TRBJ2-7; 8 bases are shared with TRBD1. From germline, CDR1 is MGHRA and CDR2 YSYEKL. After removal of 0 bases from V and 4 bases from J, the junction contained 2 bases not matched to a gene. This CDR3 region has 14 residues.

J is TRBJ2-5 and V is TRBV5-1, with 10 nucleotides matching TRBD1. The CDR3 is 15 amino acids. Germline CDR1 SGHRS, CDR2 YFSETQ. J was trimmed by 4 bases and V by 4 bases; bases with no gene match: 7. CDR3 residues: CASSPSGTGVETQYF. As DNA, the CDR3 is TGCGCCAGCAGCCCTTCCGGGACAGGGGTAGAGACCCAGTACTTC.